Presented here are 14 T cell receptor beta chains from one specimen sequenced in a study of memory CD4+ T cells and cytomegalovirus serostatus. The table came from immunoSEQ multiplex PCR; TCRdb's copy has only in-frame clones and leaves some out. The repertoire holds around 57,000 clones, with 80% as singletons. Single viable CD3+CD4+CD8-CD45RO+ cells were sorted as the memory CD4+ T cells. The specimen was memory CD4+ T cells from blood. These receptors came from an adult in good health and CMV-seronegative. Some clones in this sample may be carry-over from other donors' samples.

This clone has just a few counts. The chain's CDR3 is CASEKGGNEKLFF. CDR3 coding DNA: TGTGCCAGCGAGAAGGGGGGTAATGAAAAACTGTTTTTT. The chain employs TRBV2 and TRBJ1-4; tentatively, D is TRBD1 (6 bases). Germline CDR1 and CDR2: SNHLY and FYNNEI. The CDR3 sequence is 13 residues long. V was trimmed by 8 bases and J by 4 bases, leaving 11 bases between them.

The chain uses TRBV5-1 and TRBJ2-5; D might be TRBD2 (5 bases). This CDR3 has 15 amino acids. The germline CDR1 and CDR2 sequences are SGHRS and YFSETQ. V was clipped by 0 bases and J by 5 bases, with 14 bases between them. The CDR3 sequence is CASSLGKRLWETQYF. Here the CDR3 DNA reads TGCGCCAGCAGCTTGGGGAAAAGACTATGGGAGACCCAGTACTTC.

V gene TRBV4-1 combines with J gene TRBJ1-5; TRBD1 matches at 10 bases. Germline lookup yields CDR1 MGHRA and CDR2 YSYEKL. The CDR3 loop spans 15 amino acids. Trimming cost V 1 base and J 7 bases; bases outside gene matches: 4. This CDR3 is CASSQGDRGYQPQHF. The CDR3 DNA reads TGCGCCAGCAGCCAAGGGGACAGGGGATACCAGCCCCAGCATTTT.

This chain uses TRBV7-2 with TRBJ2-7; D unresolved. The CDR3 spans 15 residues. Between the trimmed V and J ends, which lost 4 bases and 2 bases, there was a span of 15 bases. Per germline, CDR1 SGHTA and CDR2 FQGNSA. The CDR3, as DNA: TGTGCCAGCAGCTCCCGTGACCTAAATACCTACGAGCAGTACTTC. It yields the protein CASSSRDLNTYEQYF.

This chain uses TRBV30 with TRBJ2-5; D possibly corresponds to TRBD2 (6 bases). The germline V gene has CDR1 GTSNPN and CDR2 SVGIG (reference sequence). The V end lost 8 bases, the J end lost 5 bases, and 12 bases lay between the germline ends. The CDR3 contains 11 residues. The CDR3 loop is CARGGGETQYF. The CDR3 nucleotides are TGTGCCCGGGGAGGTGGGGAGACCCAGTACTTC.

This rearrangement joins TRBV5-6 to TRBJ2-2; possibly TRBD2 for D (6 bases). Deletions cut 0 bases from V and 4 bases from J, with 10 bases between. This CDR3 spans 15 amino acids. Germline loops: CDR1 SGHDT, CDR2 YYEEEE. The CDR3 here is CASSLAGDGTGELFF. The CDR3 bases are TGTGCCAGCAGCTTGGCGGGAGACGGCACCGGGGAGCTGTTTTTT.

To note about this clone: In the same sample, other DNA sequences code for this CDR3. V and J are TRBV2 and TRBJ1-1; weak D call: TRBD1 (5 bases). Germline V gives CDR1 SNHLY, CDR2 FYNNEI. Between the trimmed V and J ends, which lost 6 bases and 4 bases, there was a span of 15 bases. The CDR3 consists of 14 residues. As DNA, the CDR3 is TGTGCCAGCAGGATAACGGGGGAGGGCACTGAAGCTTTCTTT. It codes for CASRITGEGTEAFF.

This rearrangement joins TRBV30 to TRBJ1-1; 7 positions match TRBD1. The CDR3 spans 15 residues. Germline CDR1 GTSNPN, CDR2 SVGIG (reference sequence). V trimming: 4 bases; J trimming: 1 base; junction bases outside the gene matches: 9. CDR3 loop: CAWKRGRLGNTEAFF. CDR3 DNA sequence: TGTGCCTGGAAAAGGGGGCGCCTCGGGAACACTGAAGCTTTCTTT. Full variable domain (rest looked up from reference TRBV30 and TRBJ1-1): SQTIHQWPATLVQPVGSPLSLECTVEGTSNPNLYWYRQAAGRGLQLLFYSVGIGQISSEVPQNLSASRPQDRQFILSSKKLLLSDSGFYLCAWKRGRLGNTEAFFGQGTRLTVV.

A single count supports this clone. This chain connects TRBV28 to TRBJ2-1; possible D gene TRBD2, 5 bases. Germline CDR1 and CDR2: MDHEN and SYDVKM. V shed 11 bases and J shed 4 bases, with 12 bases lying between them. The CDR3 is 12 amino acids. CDR3 sequence: CAARSGYNEQFF. Written as DNA, the CDR3 is TGTGCCGCTAGAAGCGGTTACAATGAGCAGTTCTTC.

This chain uses TRBV5-1 with TRBJ2-3; D is uncertain. The V end was cut by 5 bases, the J end by 0 bases, with 13 bases between. CDR3 length equals 15 residues. Germline V gene sequence: CDR1 SGHRS, CDR2 YFSETQ. As DNA, the CDR3 is TGCGCCAGCAGTTTTACACCAGAGAGCACAGATACGCAGTATTTT. Translating gives CASSFTPESTDTQYF.

The J gene is TRBJ1-1, the V gene TRBV28; 10 nucleotides agree with TRBD1. Germline V gene data show CDR1 as MDHEN and CDR2 as SYDVKM. This CDR3 comprises 15 residues. With V trimmed by 6 bases and J by 3 bases, 7 bases remained unmatched. The CDR3 sequence: CASRTDRGQYTEAFF. The CDR3, as DNA: TGTGCCAGCAGGACCGACAGGGGGCAGTACACTGAAGCTTTCTTT.

V usage is TRBV9 and J usage is TRBJ2-3; D is undetermined. This CDR3 is built from 15 residues. Trimming shortened V by 0 bases and J by 0 bases, and 8 bases separated the two germline ends. Germline V lookup: CDR1 SGDLS, CDR2 YYNGEE. CDR3 DNA: TGTGCCAGCAGCGTAGATCCCTCTAGCACAGATACGCAGTATTTT. This gives the protein CASSVDPSSTDTQYF.

The chain couples TRBV7-9 to TRBJ2-2; 14 nucleotides match TRBD2. V was clipped by 5 bases and J by 5 bases; unmatched bases: 13. The CDR3 covers 19 residues. Germline V lookup: CDR1 SEHNR, CDR2 FQNEAQ (reference sequence). CDR3 nucleotide sequence: TGTGCCAGCAGCCCAACGGGACTAGCGGGGGCCGAGGGGACCGGGGAGCTGTTTTTT. Its protein product is CASSPTGLAGAEGTGELFF.

CDR3 sequence: CASSLDQPYGYTF. For the CDR3, the DNA is TGTGCCAGCAGCTTGGACCAGCCCTATGGCTACACCTTC. This chain joins TRBV5-6 and TRBJ1-2; D ambiguous. The CDR3 is 13 amino acids. The germline gives CDR1 SGHDT, CDR2 YYEEEE. The V gene lost 0 bases and the J gene lost 4 bases, with 7 bases spanning the gap.